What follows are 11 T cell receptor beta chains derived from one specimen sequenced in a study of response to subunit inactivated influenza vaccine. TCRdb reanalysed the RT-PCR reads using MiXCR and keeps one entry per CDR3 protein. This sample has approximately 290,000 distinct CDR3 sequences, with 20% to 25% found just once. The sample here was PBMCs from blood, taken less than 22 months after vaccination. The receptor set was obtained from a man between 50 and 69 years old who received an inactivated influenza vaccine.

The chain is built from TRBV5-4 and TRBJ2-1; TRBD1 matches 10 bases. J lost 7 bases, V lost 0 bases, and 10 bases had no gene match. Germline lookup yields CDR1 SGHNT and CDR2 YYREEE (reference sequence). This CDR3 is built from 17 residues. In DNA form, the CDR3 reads TGTGCCAGCAGCTTGGGGTCAAGGACAGGGGGGGTTAATGAGCAGTTCTTC. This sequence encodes CASSLGSRTGGVNEQFF.

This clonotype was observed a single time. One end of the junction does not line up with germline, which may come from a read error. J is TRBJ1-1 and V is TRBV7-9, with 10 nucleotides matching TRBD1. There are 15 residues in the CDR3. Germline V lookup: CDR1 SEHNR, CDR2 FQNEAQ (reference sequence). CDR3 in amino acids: CASSLLRTGGTEALF. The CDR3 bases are TGTGCCAGCAGCTTACTCAGGACAGGGGGAACTGAAGCTTTATTT. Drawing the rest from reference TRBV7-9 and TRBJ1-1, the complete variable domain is DTGVSQNPRHKITKRGQNVTFRCDPISEHNRLYWYRQTLGQGPEFLTYFQNEAQLEKSRLLSDRFSAERPKGSFSTLEIQRTEQGDSAMYLCASSLLRTGGTEALFGQGTRLTVV.

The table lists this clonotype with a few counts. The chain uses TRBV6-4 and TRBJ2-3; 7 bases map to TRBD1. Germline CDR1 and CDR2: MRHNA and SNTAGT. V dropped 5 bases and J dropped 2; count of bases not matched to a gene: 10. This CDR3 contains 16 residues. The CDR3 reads CASSPTGTDPTDTQYF. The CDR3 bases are TGTGCCAGCAGTCCAACCGGGACAGACCCCACAGATACGCAGTATTTT.

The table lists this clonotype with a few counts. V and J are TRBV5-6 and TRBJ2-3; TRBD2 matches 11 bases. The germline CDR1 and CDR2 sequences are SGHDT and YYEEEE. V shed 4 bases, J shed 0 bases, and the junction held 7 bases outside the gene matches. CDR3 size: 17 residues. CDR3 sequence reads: CASSPVAGGLSTDTQYF. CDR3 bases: TGTGCCAGCAGCCCTGTAGCGGGAGGGTTAAGCACAGATACGCAGTATTTT.

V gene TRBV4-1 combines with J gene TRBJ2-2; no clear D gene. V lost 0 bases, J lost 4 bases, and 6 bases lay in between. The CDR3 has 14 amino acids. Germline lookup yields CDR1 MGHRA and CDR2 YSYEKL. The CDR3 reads CASSQDFTTGELFF. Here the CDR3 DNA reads TGCGCCAGCAGCCAAGATTTTACCACCGGGGAGCTGTTTTTT.

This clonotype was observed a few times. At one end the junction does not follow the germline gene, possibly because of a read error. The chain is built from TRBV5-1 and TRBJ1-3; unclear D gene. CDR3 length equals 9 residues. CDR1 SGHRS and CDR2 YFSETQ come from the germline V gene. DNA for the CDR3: TGCGCCAGCAGCTTGGCCGGCTGTTTT. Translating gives CASSLAGCF.

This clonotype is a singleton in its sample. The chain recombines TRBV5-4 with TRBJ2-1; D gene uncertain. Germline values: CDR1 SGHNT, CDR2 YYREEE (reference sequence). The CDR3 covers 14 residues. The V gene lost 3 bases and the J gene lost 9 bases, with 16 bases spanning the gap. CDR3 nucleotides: TGTGCCAGCAGCTCCTCAACTGATCCCAGTGAGCAGTTCTTC. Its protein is CASSSSTDPSEQFF.

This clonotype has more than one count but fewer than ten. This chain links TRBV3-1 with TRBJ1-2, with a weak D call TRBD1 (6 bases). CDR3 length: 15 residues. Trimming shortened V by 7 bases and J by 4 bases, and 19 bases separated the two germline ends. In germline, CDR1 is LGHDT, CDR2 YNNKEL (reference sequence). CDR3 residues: CASNPTGGTPYGYTF. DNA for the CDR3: TGTGCCAGCAATCCTACCGGGGGGACACCCTATGGCTACACCTTC. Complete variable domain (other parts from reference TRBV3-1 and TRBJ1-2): DTAVSQTPKYLVTQMGNDKSIKCEQNLGHDTMYWYKQDSKKFLKIMFSYNNKELIINETVPNRFSPKSPDKAHLNLHINSLELGDSAVYFCASNPTGGTPYGYTFGSGTRLTVV.

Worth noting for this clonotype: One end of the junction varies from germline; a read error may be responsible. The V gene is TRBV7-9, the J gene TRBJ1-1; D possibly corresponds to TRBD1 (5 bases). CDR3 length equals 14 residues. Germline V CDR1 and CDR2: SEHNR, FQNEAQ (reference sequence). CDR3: CASSFGHLNSEAFF. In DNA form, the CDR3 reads TGTGCCAGCAGCTTTGGACATCTGAACTCTGAAGCTTTCTTT.

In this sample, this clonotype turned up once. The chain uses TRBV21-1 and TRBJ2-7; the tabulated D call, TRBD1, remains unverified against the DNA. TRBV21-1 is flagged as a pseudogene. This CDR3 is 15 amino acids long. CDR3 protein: CASSAQGGTAYEQYF. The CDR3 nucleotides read TGTGCCAGCAGCGCCCAAGGGGGGACAGCCTACGAGCAGTACTTC.

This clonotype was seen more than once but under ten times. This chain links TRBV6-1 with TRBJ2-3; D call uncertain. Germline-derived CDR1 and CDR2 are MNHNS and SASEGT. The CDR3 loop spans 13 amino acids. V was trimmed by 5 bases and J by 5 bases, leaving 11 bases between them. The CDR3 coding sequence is TGTGCCAGCAGTCCACGGCTCGAAGATACGCAGTATTTT. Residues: CASSPRLEDTQYF.